This T cell receptor beta chain was identified during a study of shared clonotypes between healthy human individuals. Terminally differentiated effector memory CD45RA+ cells were excluded by CCR7 positive selection of CD45RO-negative cells. Healthy HIV-negative adults with no recent acute infections or vaccinations were recruited as donors. The CDR3 spans 16 residues. V was cut by 6 bases and J by 6 bases, with 23 bases left in between. Per the germline V gene, CDR1 is SEHNR and CDR2 is FQNEAQ (reference sequence). Generated by immunoSEQ multiplex PCR, the TCRdb table keeps only in-frame clones and is missing some. This table holds some 1,900,000 clones, about 94% found once.

The clonotype originates from a man between 18 and 29 years old in good health. The material sequenced was naive CD8+ T cells sorted from blood. The rearrangement joins TRBV7-9 to TRBJ1-2, with D possibly being TRBD1 (6 bases). CDR3 nucleotide sequence: TGTGCCAGCAGTCCGGGAGGGGGGGTCGGCCAGCATGGCTACACCTTC. The encoded protein is CASSPGGGVGQHGYTF.